The rows below give T cell receptor beta chains drawn from one sample of a study of T cell repertoires in cytomegalovirus infection. For these TCRs, the target antigens are not known. TCRdb redid the calling of the reads with MiXCR, one entry per CDR3 protein. The sample includes some 38,000 distinct CDR3 sequences, less than 60% seen only once; the top ten take about nine tenths. The sample here was CD8+ T cells from cultured PBMCs, taken from culture after CMV antigen stimulation. The source is a human donor in good health (CMV status not recorded). Some clones in this sample may be carry-over from other donors' samples. Each CDR3 is given with its conserved first and last residue. Fields, in order: J gene, clone size, D gene, V gene, CDR3 protein, CDR3 DNA. D genes are given only for firm matches. A row's size may be missing; if present it is once, few, many or a size class.

j_gene: TRBJ2-7; abundance: many; d_gene: -; v_gene: TRBV4-2; CDR3aa: CASSQDRSASYEQYF; CDR3nt: TGTGCCAGCAGCCAAGATCGTTCAGCTTCCTACGAGCAGTACTTC
j_gene: TRBJ1-2; abundance: -; d_gene: -; v_gene: TRBV4-1; CDR3aa: CASSPGPTALGYGYTF; CDR3nt: TGCGCCAGCAGCCCTGGTCCAACGGCCCTCGGCTATGGCTACACCTTC
j_gene: TRBJ2-1; abundance: -; d_gene: TRBD2; v_gene: TRBV11-2; CDR3aa: CASSLTSGGTYNEQFF; CDR3nt: TGTGCCAGCAGTCTTACTAGCGGGGGAACCTACAATGAGCAGTTCTTC
j_gene: TRBJ2-5; abundance: once; d_gene: -; v_gene: TRBV6-2/TRBV6-3; CDR3aa: CASSYSDRQETQYF; CDR3nt: TGTGCCAGCAGTTACAGTGACAGGCAAGAGACCCAGTACTTC
j_gene: TRBJ2-1; abundance: few; d_gene: TRBD2; v_gene: TRBV2; CDR3aa: CASSVAGFYNEQFF; CDR3nt: TGTGCCAGCAGTGTAGCGGGATTCTACAATGAGCAGTTCTTC
j_gene: TRBJ1-2; abundance: -; d_gene: -; v_gene: TRBV7-9; CDR3aa: CASSLRREISYTF; CDR3nt: TGTGCCAGCAGCTTACGGCGAGAAATAAGCTACACCTTC
j_gene: TRBJ1-1; abundance: many; d_gene: TRBD1; v_gene: TRBV7-6; CDR3aa: CASSPWTRGDEAFF; CDR3nt: TGTGCCAGCAGCCCCTGGACCAGGGGGGATGAAGCTTTCTTT
j_gene: TRBJ2-7; abundance: -; d_gene: -; v_gene: TRBV29-1; CDR3aa: CSVGQNSYEQYF; CDR3nt: TGCAGCGTTGGCCAGAACTCCTACGAGCAGTACTTC
j_gene: TRBJ2-3; abundance: -; d_gene: -; v_gene: TRBV7-8; CDR3aa: CASRNNWGTQYF; CDR3nt: TGTGCCAGCAGGAACAACTGGGGTACGCAGTATTTT
j_gene: TRBJ2-5; abundance: few; d_gene: -; v_gene: TRBV28; CDR3aa: CASSSSFRVSGRQETQYF; CDR3nt: TGTGCCAGCAGTTCCTCCTTTCGGGTTTCAGGGAGGCAAGAGACCCAGTACTTC
j_gene: TRBJ2-3; abundance: -; d_gene: -; v_gene: TRBV27; CDR3aa: CASSPRLTSTDTQYF; CDR3nt: TGTGCCAGCAGTCCACGACTGACTAGCACAGATACGCAGTATTTT
j_gene: TRBJ2-7; abundance: few; d_gene: -; v_gene: TRBV7-8; CDR3aa: CASGPSKWEQYF; CDR3nt: TGTGCCAGCGGTCCCTCAAAGTGGGAGCAGTACTTC
j_gene: TRBJ2-1; abundance: -; d_gene: TRBD1; v_gene: TRBV27; CDR3aa: CASSFGTGTYNEQFF; CDR3nt: TGTGCCAGCAGTTTTGGGACAGGGACATACAATGAGCAGTTCTTC
j_gene: TRBJ1-1; abundance: -; d_gene: -; v_gene: TRBV5-1; CDR3aa: CASSLEQGTEAFF; CDR3nt: TGCGCCAGCAGCTTGGAACAGGGCACTGAAGCTTTCTTT
j_gene: TRBJ2-7; abundance: -; d_gene: -; v_gene: TRBV7-2; CDR3aa: CASSEVRGYEQYF; CDR3nt: TGTGCCAGCAGCGAAGTCCGGGGCTACGAGCAGTACTTC
j_gene: TRBJ1-2; abundance: -; d_gene: TRBD1; v_gene: TRBV7-2; CDR3aa: CASSPRGQGEHYGYTF; CDR3nt: TGTGCCAGCAGCCCGAGGGGACAGGGAGAACACTATGGCTACACCTTC
j_gene: TRBJ2-3; abundance: -; d_gene: TRBD2; v_gene: TRBV7-2; CDR3aa: CASSRGGLTDTQYF; CDR3nt: TGTGCCAGCAGCCGCGGGGGGCTCACAGATACGCAGTATTTT
j_gene: TRBJ2-5; abundance: -; d_gene: TRBD1; v_gene: TRBV7-9; CDR3aa: CASSSNRGPLQETQYF; CDR3nt: TGTGCCAGCAGCTCCAACAGGGGGCCACTGCAAGAGACCCAGTACTTC
j_gene: TRBJ1-5; abundance: many; d_gene: TRBD1; v_gene: TRBV7-9; CDR3aa: CASSSTTGVGQPQHF; CDR3nt: TGTGCCAGCAGCTCCACAACAGGGGTTGGTCAGCCCCAGCATTTT
j_gene: TRBJ2-3; abundance: -; d_gene: -; v_gene: TRBV12-3/TRBV12-4; CDR3aa: CASSLLAQTDTQYF; CDR3nt: TGTGCCAGCAGTTTACTAGCGCAAACAGATACGCAGTATTTT
j_gene: TRBJ2-2; abundance: -; d_gene: -; v_gene: TRBV6-4; CDR3aa: CASSDRATAGELFF; CDR3nt: TGTGCCAGCAGTGACAGGGCTACCGCCGGGGAGCTGTTTTTT
j_gene: TRBJ2-7; abundance: -; d_gene: TRBD2; v_gene: TRBV28; CDR3aa: CASSLGLAVIYEQYF; CDR3nt: TGTGCCAGCAGTTTGGGACTAGCGGTGATTTACGAGCAGTACTTC
j_gene: TRBJ1-4; abundance: few; d_gene: -; v_gene: TRBV7-9; CDR3aa: CASSPPGGNEKLFF; CDR3nt: TGTGCCAGCAGCCCACCGGGAGGTAATGAAAAACTGTTTTTT
j_gene: TRBJ2-2; abundance: -; d_gene: -; v_gene: TRBV7-3; CDR3aa: CASSILPDFDGELFF; CDR3nt: TGTGCCAGCAGCATACTACCTGACTTTGACGGGGAGCTGTTTTTT
j_gene: TRBJ2-1; abundance: -; d_gene: TRBD1; v_gene: TRBV7-6; CDR3aa: CASSSNLDRGVYNEQFF; CDR3nt: TGTGCCAGCAGCTCTAACCTGGACAGGGGTGTCTACAATGAGCAGTTCTTC
j_gene: TRBJ2-5; abundance: -; d_gene: -; v_gene: TRBV3-1; CDR3aa: CASSPKSYLQETQYF; CDR3nt: TGTGCCAGCAGCCCGAAATCGTATCTACAAGAGACCCAGTACTTC
j_gene: TRBJ1-1; abundance: many; d_gene: -; v_gene: TRBV6-6; CDR3aa: CASSYEWWGPEAFF; CDR3nt: TGTGCCAGCAGTTACGAATGGTGGGGGCCAGAAGCTTTCTTT
j_gene: TRBJ1-5; abundance: -; d_gene: -; v_gene: TRBV7-9; CDR3aa: CASSFSQGGQPQHF; CDR3nt: TGTGCCAGCAGCTTTTCGCAGGGCGGCCAGCCCCAGCATTTT
j_gene: TRBJ2-1; abundance: once; d_gene: TRBD2; v_gene: TRBV7-3; CDR3aa: CASSLMGTSGGGEQFF; CDR3nt: TGTGCCAGCAGCTTAATGGGGACTAGCGGGGGTGGAGAGCAGTTCTTC
j_gene: TRBJ2-2; abundance: -; d_gene: -; v_gene: TRBV7-3; CDR3aa: CASSPQTGELFF; CDR3nt: TGTGCCAGCAGCCCTCAGACCGGGGAGCTGTTTTTT
j_gene: TRBJ1-1; abundance: few; d_gene: -; v_gene: TRBV7-2; CDR3aa: CASRGNTEAFF; CDR3nt: TGTGCCAGCAGGGGGAACACTGAAGCTTTCTTT
j_gene: TRBJ1-1; abundance: -; d_gene: -; v_gene: TRBV7-6; CDR3aa: CASSLDLADTEAFF; CDR3nt: TGTGCCAGCAGCTTAGACCTGGCGGACACTGAAGCTTTCTTT
j_gene: TRBJ2-4; abundance: -; d_gene: -; v_gene: TRBV20-1; CDR3aa: CSATVRVSAKNIQYF; CDR3nt: TGCAGTGCTACGGTTCGGGTCTCAGCCAAAAACATTCAGTACTTC
j_gene: TRBJ1-2; abundance: -; d_gene: TRBD1; v_gene: TRBV19; CDR3aa: CASTAPGQGYGYTF; CDR3nt: TGTGCCAGTACTGCCCCGGGACAGGGCTATGGCTACACCTTC
j_gene: TRBJ2-7; abundance: many; d_gene: TRBD1; v_gene: TRBV7-6; CDR3aa: CASSHPGTANPYEQYF; CDR3nt: TGTGCCAGCAGCCACCCAGGGACAGCCAACCCCTACGAGCAGTACTTC
j_gene: TRBJ2-7; abundance: -; d_gene: TRBD2; v_gene: TRBV11-2; CDR3aa: CASSFWGSGLGAYEQYF; CDR3nt: TGTGCCAGCAGCTTCTGGGGGTCGGGACTAGGAGCCTACGAGCAGTACTTC
j_gene: TRBJ2-7; abundance: -; d_gene: -; v_gene: TRBV20-1; CDR3aa: CSASPSRGGYEQYF; CDR3nt: TGCAGTGCTAGTCCTAGCAGGGGGGGCTACGAGCAGTACTTC